This section outlines one TCR beta chain sequence together with its context. The source of the sample is a study of blood T cell repertoires in COVID-19. Study details: In each case, the material was cDNA or gDNA derived from T cells, B-cell-depleted T cells, or PBMCs.

Germline CDR1 SGDLS, CDR2 YYNGEE. V was shortened by 10 bases and J by 4 bases, with 23 bases between the two germline ends. The CDR3 loop spans 16 amino acids. Profiling relied on immunoSEQ multiplex PCR, and the TCRdb table lists in-frame clones only, not all of them. The table lists hundreds of thousands of clones, 70% to 90% of them singletons, with about 12% in the top ten. The chain uses TRBV9 and TRBJ2-2, with D possibly being TRBD2 (5 bases). The TCR was taken from a woman aged 18-29 years who had recovered from COVID-19. Sequenced material: peripheral blood. The CDR3 sequence: CASQMRAEGFTGELFF. DNA of the CDR3: TGTGCCTCACAAATGCGGGCAGAGGGATTCACCGGGGAGCTGTTTTTT.